The T cell receptor (beta chain) under discussion was sequenced for a study of blood T cells in healthy people across ages. About the study: For every two T cells, template switching captured about one barcoded beta molecule.

Approximately 10 milliliters was the volume of peripheral blood drawn from each donor. CDR3 length: 15 residues. Between the trimmed V and J ends, which lost 5 bases and 1 base, there was a span of 14 bases. CDR1 is MDHEN and CDR2 is SYDVKM in the germline V gene. A second about 7 to 12 cycle PCR used barcoded and J-beta primers. TCRdb reprocessed the 5' RACE reads via MiXCR and lists one record per CDR3 protein. Among about 1 million distinct CDR3 sequences listed, 20% to 25% were seen once. The sample was also reused in another study, on T cells of mothers and their children. In that study: Evidence of persistent microchimeric T cell clones was absent.

This sequence originates from a girl aged 2 to 10 in good health. Sequenced: blood. The chain joins TRBV28 to TRBJ1-1; D gene ambiguous. The CDR3 loop is CASSPTRAPNTEAFF. In DNA, the CDR3 is TGTGCCAGCAGTCCCACTAGGGCCCCGAACACTGAAGCTTTCTTT.